Below, 25 T cell receptor beta chains from the same sample are listed, as sequenced in a study of T cell responses to AZD1222 COVID-19 vaccine. Some clones are missing from TCRdb's copy, which holds only in-frame ones; the method was immunoSEQ multiplex PCR. The table includes 120,000 or so clones, roughly 89% detected once. The starting material was peripheral blood, obtained on day 0 of AZD1222 vaccination. Receptors were obtained from an adult in good health.

The rearrangement links TRBV6-5 to TRBJ2-3; D possibly corresponds to TRBD2 (5 bases). V was clipped by 6 bases and J by 0 bases, with 13 bases between them. Germline loops: CDR1 MNHEY, CDR2 SVGAGI. The CDR3 contains 15 residues. DNA of the CDR3: TGTGCCAGCAGGTACCTAGCAGCTAGCACAGATACGCAGTATTTT. It is translated as CASRYLAASTDTQYF.

The chain has TRBV10-3 and TRBJ2-7; TRBD2 is a possible D gene (5 bases). Germline values: CDR1 ENHRY, CDR2 SYGVKD. The CDR3 extends over 13 amino acids. The V and J ends lost 0 bases and 5 bases respectively, with 8 bases between them. CDR3 bases: TGTGCCATCAGTGAGTCGTCGGGGAACGAGCAGTACTTC. This encodes CAISESSGNEQYF.

This rearrangement joins TRBV4-2 to TRBJ1-1; weak D call: TRBD1 (5 bases). CDR1 is LGHNA, CDR2 YNFKEQ, per germline. There are 19 residues in the CDR3. The germline V and J ends were trimmed by 0 bases and 1 base, with 21 bases remaining between them. Here the CDR3 DNA reads TGTGCCAGCAGCCAAGATTCGATCTCGGGGACGCGGGGGAACACTGAAGCTTTCTTT. Encoded protein: CASSQDSISGTRGNTEAFF.

V is TRBV20-1 and J is TRBJ2-4; 9 bases line up with TRBD2. Germline V gene data show CDR1 as DFQATT and CDR2 as SNEGSKA (reference sequence). V was pared by 3 bases and J by 7 bases, with 7 bases of the junction left unmatched. This CDR3 region has 14 residues. For the CDR3, the DNA is TGCAGTGCTAGTAGTCTAGCGGGATCCAACATTCAGTACTTC. Translating gives CSASSLAGSNIQYF.

The V call is TRBV7-2, the J call TRBJ2-2; 11 positions agree with TRBD1. Trimming took 3 bases from V and 6 from J; bases not matched to a gene: 3. This CDR3 is 15 amino acids long. Germline lookup yields CDR1 SGHTA and CDR2 FQGNSA. CDR3 sequence reads: CASSFRTGGAGELFF. CDR3 coding DNA: TGTGCCAGCAGCTTCCGGACAGGGGGCGCCGGGGAGCTGTTTTTT.

This clone was counted a few times. This chain links TRBV7-2 with TRBJ2-5; 13 bases are a match to TRBD2. V was clipped by 1 base and J by 5 bases; unmatched bases: 4. The CDR3 consists of 16 residues. Germline V gene lookup returns CDR1 SGHTA and CDR2 FQGNSA. Written as DNA, the CDR3 is TGTGCCAGCAGCTTAGGGGGACTAGCGGGAATGGAGACCCAGTACTTC. It translates to CASSLGGLAGMETQYF.

This clone was counted a single time. This chain links TRBV7-9 with TRBJ1-4; the match to TRBD1 covers 9 bases. V dropped 6 bases and J dropped 7; count of bases not matched to a gene: 6. The CDR3 spans 14 residues. Germline lookup yields CDR1 SEHNR and CDR2 FQNEAQ (reference sequence). CDR3 DNA: TGTGCCAGCAGACCGACAGGGGGGGGTGAAAAACTGTTTTTT. Protein product: CASRPTGGGEKLFF.

This chain uses TRBV20-1 with TRBJ1-6, with D tentatively TRBD1 (5 bases). The CDR3 extends over 14 amino acids. CDR1 and CDR2 (germline): DFQATT, SNEGSKA (reference sequence). V lost 6 bases to trimming and J lost 7 bases, with 16 bases between them. The CDR3 reads CSASEGLRNSPLHF. The CDR3 region has the DNA TGCAGTGCCAGTGAGGGGTTGAGGAATTCACCCCTCCACTTT.

V and J are TRBV7-9 and TRBJ1-1; D is uncertain. V was pared by 0 bases and J by 7 bases, with 24 bases between. This CDR3 is 18 amino acids long. Germline CDR1 reads SEHNR; CDR2 reads FQNEAQ (reference sequence). The CDR3 here is CASSLARGGVRGRGEAFF. In nucleotides, the CDR3 is TGTGCCAGCAGCTTAGCGCGGGGTGGTGTTAGAGGCCGCGGTGAAGCTTTCTTT. Variable domain in full (rest from reference TRBV7-9 and TRBJ1-1): DTGVSQNPRHKITKRGQNVTFRCDPISEHNRLYWYRQTLGQGPEFLTYFQNEAQLEKSRLLSDRFSAERPKGSFSTLEIQRTEQGDSAMYLCASSLARGGVRGRGEAFFGQGTRLTVV.

Points on this clone: The same CDR3 is also encoded by other DNA sequences in this sample. CDR3 sequence (DNA): TGTGCCAGCAGTTCGGGGCGGAATGAAAAACTGTTTTTT. It translates to CASSSGRNEKLFF. The chain employs TRBV6-5 and TRBJ1-4; tentatively, D is TRBD1 (5 bases). The CDR3 contains 13 residues. V lost 4 bases, J lost 5 bases, and 8 bases lay in between. Germline V gene sequence: CDR1 MNHEY, CDR2 SVGAGI.

This clone was seen a single time. This rearrangement joins TRBV5-5 to TRBJ1-3; no firm D call. V dropped 4 bases and J dropped 4 bases, with 21 bases sitting between them. This CDR3 region has 17 residues. The germline CDR1 and CDR2 sequences are SGHKS and YYEKEE (reference sequence). Here the CDR3 reads CASSVGVNSFQGNTIYF. Here the CDR3 DNA reads TGTGCCAGCAGCGTCGGGGTAAACTCCTTCCAGGGAAACACCATATATTTT.

The chain uses TRBV18 and TRBJ1-1, with a weak D call TRBD1 (6 bases). This CDR3 has 14 residues. The V gene's germline CDR1 is KGHSH and CDR2 LQKENI. Trimming removed 4 bases from V and 3 bases from J, with 12 bases in between. The CDR3 region has the DNA TGTGCCAGCTCACGGGACATTGGGTACACTGAAGCTTTCTTT. Translated: CASSRDIGYTEAFF.

This sequence joins TRBV19 and TRBJ1-3, with 8 bases identical to TRBD1. Germline CDR1 LNHDA, CDR2 SQIVND (reference sequence). V lost 1 base to trimming and J lost 3 bases; unmatched junction nucleotides: 8. CDR3 length: 17 amino acids. CDR3 protein: CASSIASGGAYGNTIYF. The CDR3 coding sequence is TGTGCCAGTAGTATAGCGTCAGGGGGCGCATATGGAAACACCATATATTTT.

This clone was seen just once. CDR3 amino acids: CASSLGSREVEKLFF. The CDR3 nucleotides read TGTGCCAGCAGCTTGGGGTCACGGGAGGTTGAAAAACTGTTTTTT. The chain links TRBV5-8 to TRBJ1-4; D gene uncertain. Trimming took off 0 bases at V and 7 bases at J, with 13 bases between the two ends. Per the germline V gene, CDR1 is SGHTS and CDR2 is YDEGEE. The CDR3 is made up of 15 amino acids.

This clone has just one count. This chain joins TRBV7-2 and TRBJ2-3, with D hard to call. Looked up from germline, CDR1 is SGHTA and CDR2 is FQGNSA. V lost 0 bases and J 2 bases, leaving 3 bases between the germline ends. This CDR3 contains 13 residues. The CDR3 loop reads CASSLAVTDTQYF. In nucleotides, the CDR3 is TGTGCCAGCAGCTTAGCGGTCACAGATACGCAGTATTTT.

The V and J genes are TRBV2 and TRBJ2-5; D unresolved. CDR1 and CDR2 from the germline V gene are SNHLY and FYNNEI. Trimming shortened V by 11 bases and J by 2 bases, and 9 bases separated the two germline ends. The CDR3 totals 11 residues. CDR3 residues: CASPEQETQYF. The CDR3 DNA reads as TGTGCCTCTCCGGAGCAAGAGACCCAGTACTTC.

This chain connects TRBV6-2 or TRBV6-3 to TRBJ2-3; 8 bases match TRBD1. With 6 bases clipped from V and 3 bases from J, the junction kept 5 bases outside the gene matches. Germline assignment: CDR1 MNHEY and CDR2 SVGEGT. This CDR3 comprises 14 residues. The CDR3 here is CASSRGTGTDTQYF. Here the CDR3 DNA reads TGTGCCAGCAGCCGCGGGACAGGTACAGATACGCAGTATTTT.

V and J are TRBV11-1 and TRBJ1-2; D not resolved. With 5 bases removed from V and 8 bases from J, the gap between germline ends came to 9 bases. The CDR3 loop spans 11 amino acids. In germline, CDR1 is SGHAT, CDR2 FQDESV (reference sequence). CDR3 nucleotides: TGTGCCAGCAGCCAAGGTCGGGGCTACACCTTC. Protein product: CASSQGRGYTF.

The sample holds one count of this clone. Other nucleotide sequences in the sample specify the same CDR3. V is TRBV7-8 and J is TRBJ2-5; D is uncertain. CDR1 is SGHVS and CDR2 is FQNEAQ in the germline V gene. V was cut by 5 bases and J by 2 bases, with 12 bases left in between. The CDR3 loop spans 14 amino acids. The CDR3 nucleotides read TGTGCCAGCAGCCCCCGACGGAGTCAAGAGACCCAGTACTTC. Its protein is CASSPRRSQETQYF.

The chain combines TRBV27 with TRBJ1-2; maybe TRBD1 (6 bases). V was clipped by 0 bases and J by 3 bases, with 17 bases between them. CDR3 length: 17 residues. CDR1 is MNHEY and CDR2 is SMNVEV in the germline V gene (reference sequence). CDR3 loop: CASSLSTGPGLDYGYTF. CDR3 bases: TGTGCCAGCAGTTTATCGACAGGCCCAGGGCTCGACTATGGCTACACCTTC.

The chain recombines TRBV2 with TRBJ2-5; a possible D gene is TRBD2 (6 bases). The CDR3 has 13 amino acids. Germline values: CDR1 SNHLY, CDR2 FYNNEI. V lost 8 bases to trimming and J lost 5 bases, with 15 bases between them. The CDR3 loop reads CASQGFGGETQYF. The DNA of the CDR3 is TGTGCCAGCCAGGGTTTTGGGGGGGAGACCCAGTACTTC.

The V call is TRBV7-9, the J call TRBJ1-1, with D possibly TRBD1 on 5 matching bases. Germline V lookup: CDR1 SEHNR, CDR2 FQNEAQ (reference sequence). V was trimmed by 5 bases and J by 11 bases, leaving 18 bases between them. The CDR3 loop spans 13 amino acids. The DNA of the CDR3 is TGTGCCAGCAGCCGCTGGGGGGTGGAGCAGGCTTTCTTT. Its translation: CASSRWGVEQAFF.

The gene calls are TRBV5-1 and TRBJ2-1, with D tentatively TRBD1 (6 bases). Germline loops: CDR1 SGHRS, CDR2 YFSETQ. V was shortened by 0 bases and J by 9 bases, with 16 bases between the two germline ends. CDR3 length: 15 amino acids. The CDR3 is CASSLAGGNPAEQFF. The CDR3 nucleotides read TGCGCCAGCAGCTTGGCTGGGGGCAACCCCGCTGAGCAGTTCTTC.

The chain is built from TRBV6-5 and TRBJ2-2; D possibly corresponds to TRBD2 (5 bases). This CDR3 is built from 15 residues. Between the trimmed V and J ends, which lost 2 bases and 3 bases, there was a span of 10 bases. The germline V gene encodes CDR1 MNHEY and CDR2 SVGAGI. The CDR3 here is CASSYRGLDTGELFF. CDR3 sequence (DNA): TGTGCCAGCAGTTACCGCGGACTGGACACCGGGGAGCTGTTTTTT.

This clone was seen just once. J is TRBJ1-2 and V is TRBV6-5; D gene ambiguous. There are 14 residues in the CDR3. V was pared by 5 bases and J by 8 bases, with 18 bases between. Germline V gives CDR1 MNHEY, CDR2 SVGAGI. CDR3 protein: CASSTDWTQKGYTF. The CDR3 bases are TGTGCCAGCAGTACCGACTGGACTCAAAAGGGCTACACCTTC.